This is a list of T cell receptor beta chains from one sample in a study of metastatic and nonmetastatic thyroid tumors. TCRdb reprocessed the PCR reads using MiXCR. The sample carries tens of thousands of clones, around 11% recorded once. Specimen: blood. The receptors come from a female donor with papillary thyroid cancer or a benign thyroid nodule (not recorded which). Some clones in this sample may be carry-over from other donors' samples. Both conserved end residues are part of each CDR3. Fields, in order: CDR3 protein, CDR3 DNA, D gene, J gene, V gene, clone size. A D gene is named only where the DNA matches it firmly. Part of the rows lack a size; the others show once, few, many or a class for expanded clones.

CDR3aa: CASREGTGLWNEQFF
CDR3nt: TGTGCCAGCAGGGAAGGGACAGGGCTTTGGAATGAGCAGTTCTTC
d_gene: TRBD1
j_gene: TRBJ2-1
v_gene: TRBV27
abundance: medium-sized

CDR3aa: CASSLQRGGEQFF
CDR3nt: TGTGCCAGCAGCTTACAAAGGGGAGGTGAGCAGTTCTTC
d_gene: NA
j_gene: TRBJ2-1
v_gene: TRBV4-2
abundance: NA

CDR3aa: CASSTSYRGSTDTQYF
CDR3nt: TGTGCCAGCAGTACCTCGTACAGGGGGAGCACAGATACGCAGTATTTT
d_gene: TRBD1
j_gene: TRBJ2-3
v_gene: TRBV2
abundance: NA

CDR3aa: CVSSPRSSYNDQFF
CDR3nt: TGTGTCAGCAGTCCCAGGAGCTCCTACAATGATCAGTTCTTC
d_gene: NA
j_gene: TRBJ2-1
v_gene: TRBV6-4
abundance: NA

CDR3aa: CASSSGDGGLGETQYF
CDR3nt: TGTGCCAGCAGCTCAGGGGACGGCGGTTTGGGAGAGACCCAGTACTTC
d_gene: NA
j_gene: TRBJ2-5
v_gene: TRBV7-2
abundance: many

CDR3aa: CASSLAYGRALNEQFF
CDR3nt: TGTGCCAGCAGCTTAGCGTACGGGAGGGCCCTCAATGAGCAGTTCTTC
d_gene: TRBD2
j_gene: TRBJ2-1
v_gene: TRBV11-1
abundance: many

CDR3aa: CASRWTGRNEQFF
CDR3nt: TGTGCCAGCAGGTGGACAGGGAGGAATGAGCAGTTCTTC
d_gene: TRBD1
j_gene: TRBJ2-1
v_gene: TRBV27
abundance: many

CDR3aa: CASSPGDRDYNEQFF
CDR3nt: TGTGCCAGCAGCCCAGGGGACAGGGACTACAATGAGCAGTTCTTC
d_gene: TRBD1
j_gene: TRBJ2-1
v_gene: TRBV6-1
abundance: NA

CDR3aa: CASSAPGTSGTLSYNEQFF
CDR3nt: TGTGCCAGCAGTGCCCCCGGGACTAGCGGGACCCTGTCCTACAATGAGCAGTTCTTC
d_gene: TRBD2
j_gene: TRBJ2-1
v_gene: TRBV2
abundance: many

CDR3aa: CASSSWGTANNEQFF
CDR3nt: TGTGCCAGCAGTTCGTGGGGGACAGCAAACAATGAGCAGTTCTTC
d_gene: TRBD1
j_gene: TRBJ2-1
v_gene: TRBV6-2/TRBV6-3
abundance: many

CDR3aa: CATSVRTADNSPLHF
CDR3nt: TGTGCCACCAGCGTACGGACGGCGGATAATTCACCCCTCCACTTT
d_gene: NA
j_gene: TRBJ1-6
v_gene: TRBV15
abundance: few

CDR3aa: CASSNYNEQFF
CDR3nt: TGTGCCAGCAGCAACTACAATGAGCAGTTCTTC
d_gene: NA
j_gene: TRBJ2-1
v_gene: TRBV7-2
abundance: many

CDR3aa: CASSLTQWGDQPQHF
CDR3nt: TGTGCCAGCAGCTTGACCCAGTGGGGTGATCAGCCCCAGCATTTT
d_gene: NA
j_gene: TRBJ1-5
v_gene: TRBV5-4
abundance: many

CDR3aa: CASSYQTGNTEAFF
CDR3nt: TGTGCCAGCAGTTATCAGACAGGGAACACTGAAGCTTTCTTT
d_gene: NA
j_gene: TRBJ1-1
v_gene: TRBV6-5
abundance: medium-sized

CDR3aa: CASSESQHLYF
CDR3nt: TGCGCCAGCAGTGAGTCGCAGCATCTGTACTTC
d_gene: NA
j_gene: TRBJ2-7
v_gene: TRBV10-2
abundance: medium-sized

CDR3aa: CASSVVRGSVTEAFF
CDR3nt: TGTGCCAGCAGCGTAGTTAGGGGGAGCGTCACTGAAGCTTTCTTT
d_gene: NA
j_gene: TRBJ1-1
v_gene: TRBV9
abundance: many

CDR3aa: CATSPKVGQPKNDTNYGYTF
CDR3nt: TGTGCCACCAGCCCTAAAGTGGGGCAGCCGAAAAATGATACTAACTATGGCTACACCTTC
d_gene: NA
j_gene: TRBJ1-2
v_gene: TRBV24-1
abundance: NA

CDR3aa: CSAKRQVAKNIQYF
CDR3nt: TGCAGTGCTAAAAGACAGGTAGCCAAAAACATTCAGTACTTC
d_gene: NA
j_gene: TRBJ2-4
v_gene: TRBV20-1
abundance: many

CDR3aa: CSARAGSDGGMSSYEQYF
CDR3nt: TGCAGTGCTAGAGCCGGGTCGGATGGCGGGATGTCTTCCTACGAGCAGTACTTC
d_gene: NA
j_gene: TRBJ2-7
v_gene: TRBV20-1
abundance: once

CDR3aa: CASSPTGGVSGANVLTF
CDR3nt: TGTGCCAGCAGCCCGACAGGGGGGGTCTCTGGGGCCAACGTCCTGACTTTC
d_gene: TRBD1
j_gene: TRBJ2-6
v_gene: TRBV4-2
abundance: many

CDR3aa: CASSPDRGTYNEQFF
CDR3nt: TGCGCCAGCAGCCCGGACAGGGGGACCTACAATGAGCAGTTCTTC
d_gene: TRBD1
j_gene: TRBJ2-1
v_gene: TRBV4-3
abundance: NA

CDR3aa: CASIYSVPFLTTYNEQFF
CDR3nt: TGTGCCAGCATTTACTCGGTTCCCTTCCTGACCACCTACAATGAGCAGTTCTTC
d_gene: NA
j_gene: TRBJ2-1
v_gene: TRBV6-5
abundance: NA

CDR3aa: CASASGTGGPDTQYF
CDR3nt: TGTGCCAGCGCCTCCGGGACGGGAGGGCCGGATACGCAGTATTTT
d_gene: TRBD2
j_gene: TRBJ2-3
v_gene: TRBV5-8
abundance: many

CDR3aa: CASSLNTLRRQETQYF
CDR3nt: TGCGCCAGCAGCCTGAACACCCTCCGGCGGCAAGAGACCCAGTACTTC
d_gene: NA
j_gene: TRBJ2-5
v_gene: TRBV5-1
abundance: many

CDR3aa: CAISAGGLTDTQYF
CDR3nt: TGTGCCATCAGCGCAGGGGGCCTCACAGATACGCAGTATTTT
d_gene: TRBD1
j_gene: TRBJ2-3
v_gene: TRBV10-3
abundance: many

CDR3aa: CSAREGLSYEQYF
CDR3nt: TGCAGTGCACGGGAGGGACTGTCCTACGAGCAGTACTTC
d_gene: TRBD2
j_gene: TRBJ2-7
v_gene: TRBV20-1
abundance: many

CDR3aa: CSARGTSGPYNEQFF
CDR3nt: TGCAGTGCTAGAGGGACCAGCGGTCCCTACAATGAGCAGTTCTTC
d_gene: NA
j_gene: TRBJ2-1
v_gene: TRBV20-1
abundance: few

CDR3aa: CASSLDGPAYNEQFF
CDR3nt: TGCGCCAGCAGCCTCGACGGACCAGCCTACAATGAGCAGTTCTTC
d_gene: NA
j_gene: TRBJ2-1
v_gene: TRBV4-3
abundance: many

CDR3aa: CASSGQGSNQPQHF
CDR3nt: TGTGCCAGCAGTGGACAGGGTAGCAATCAGCCCCAGCATTTT
d_gene: TRBD1
j_gene: TRBJ1-5
v_gene: TRBV25-1
abundance: many

CDR3aa: CASSQPGQGSTEAFF
CDR3nt: TGTGCCAGCAGTCAGCCGGGACAGGGGAGTACTGAAGCTTTCTTT
d_gene: TRBD1
j_gene: TRBJ1-1
v_gene: TRBV6-1
abundance: NA

CDR3aa: CASSSGHDYEQYF
CDR3nt: TGTGCCAGCAGTTCGGGACACGATTACGAGCAGTACTTC
d_gene: NA
j_gene: TRBJ2-7
v_gene: TRBV2
abundance: many

CDR3aa: CASSYSGVSDTQYF
CDR3nt: TGTGCCAGCAGTTACTCCGGAGTTTCGGATACGCAGTATTTT
d_gene: NA
j_gene: TRBJ2-3
v_gene: TRBV6-2/TRBV6-3
abundance: medium-sized

CDR3aa: CASSPGTSGNDEQFF
CDR3nt: TGTGCCAGCAGCCCCGGGACTAGCGGGAACGATGAGCAGTTCTTC
d_gene: TRBD2
j_gene: TRBJ2-1
v_gene: TRBV6-1
abundance: NA

CDR3aa: CASSPDITTGDTQYF
CDR3nt: TGTGCCAGCAGCCCAGATATTACTACTGGGGATACGCAGTATTTT
d_gene: NA
j_gene: TRBJ2-3
v_gene: TRBV3-1
abundance: many

CDR3aa: CAGSLTGGRGEVNQPQHF
CDR3nt: TGTGCCGGCAGCTTAACGGGCGGAAGGGGAGAAGTCAACCAGCCCCAGCATTTT
d_gene: NA
j_gene: TRBJ1-5
v_gene: TRBV7-3
abundance: few

CDR3aa: CASSLFKGSAPLHF
CDR3nt: TGTGCCAGCAGCTTATTTAAGGGGTCGGCACCCCTCCACTTT
d_gene: NA
j_gene: TRBJ1-6
v_gene: TRBV7-2
abundance: many

CDR3aa: CSVSPGAREQYF
CDR3nt: TGCAGCGTCAGTCCCGGGGCTCGGGAGCAGTACTTC
d_gene: NA
j_gene: TRBJ2-7
v_gene: TRBV29-1
abundance: many

CDR3aa: CSARQGDYGYTF
CDR3nt: TGCAGTGCTAGGCAGGGGGACTATGGCTACACCTTC
d_gene: TRBD1
j_gene: TRBJ1-2
v_gene: TRBV20-1
abundance: many

CDR3aa: CASSPALGDSPLHF
CDR3nt: TGTGCCAGCAGCCCCGCCCTGGGGGATTCACCCCTCCACTTT
d_gene: NA
j_gene: TRBJ1-6
v_gene: TRBV6-1
abundance: many

CDR3aa: CASSEVPGDTEAFF
CDR3nt: TGTGCCAGCAGTGAAGTGCCAGGGGACACTGAAGCTTTCTTT
d_gene: NA
j_gene: TRBJ1-1
v_gene: TRBV6-1
abundance: few

CDR3aa: CASKGGSNQPQHF
CDR3nt: TGTGCCAGCAAGGGGGGCAGCAATCAGCCCCAGCATTTT
d_gene: NA
j_gene: TRBJ1-5
v_gene: TRBV7-2
abundance: once

CDR3aa: CSARDVAGGINEQFF
CDR3nt: TGCAGTGCTAGAGATGTAGCGGGAGGGATCAATGAGCAGTTCTTC
d_gene: TRBD2
j_gene: TRBJ2-1
v_gene: TRBV20-1
abundance: many

CDR3aa: CASSLGSSGGYEQYF
CDR3nt: TGTGCCAGCAGCTTAGGGTCTAGCGGGGGCTACGAGCAGTACTTC
d_gene: TRBD2
j_gene: TRBJ2-7
v_gene: TRBV7-2
abundance: many